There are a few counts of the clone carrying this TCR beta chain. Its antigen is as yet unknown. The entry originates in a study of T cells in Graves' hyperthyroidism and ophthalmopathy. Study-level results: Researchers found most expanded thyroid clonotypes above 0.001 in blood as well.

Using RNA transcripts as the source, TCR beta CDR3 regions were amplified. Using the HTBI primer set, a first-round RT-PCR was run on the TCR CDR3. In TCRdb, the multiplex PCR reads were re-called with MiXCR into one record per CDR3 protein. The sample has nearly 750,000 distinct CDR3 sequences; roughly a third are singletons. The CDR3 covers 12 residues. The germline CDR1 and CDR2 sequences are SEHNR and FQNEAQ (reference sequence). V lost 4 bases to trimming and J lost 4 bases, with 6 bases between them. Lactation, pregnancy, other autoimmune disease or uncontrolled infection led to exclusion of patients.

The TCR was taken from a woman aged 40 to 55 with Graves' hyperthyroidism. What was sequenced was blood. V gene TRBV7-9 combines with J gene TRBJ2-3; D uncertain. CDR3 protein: CASSSYPDTQYF. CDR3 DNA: TGTGCCAGCAGCTCCTATCCAGATACGCAGTATTTT.